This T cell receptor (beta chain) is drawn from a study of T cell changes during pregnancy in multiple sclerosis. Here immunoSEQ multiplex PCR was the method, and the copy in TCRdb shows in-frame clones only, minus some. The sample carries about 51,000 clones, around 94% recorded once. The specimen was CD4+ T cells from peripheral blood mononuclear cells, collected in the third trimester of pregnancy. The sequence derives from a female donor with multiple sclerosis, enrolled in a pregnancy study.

CDR3 protein: CASSVGHTGELFF. The CDR3, as DNA: TGTGCCAGCAGCGTAGGGCACACCGGGGAGCTGTTTTTT. This rearrangement joins TRBV9 to TRBJ2-2, with no clear D. The germline V gene encodes CDR1 SGDLS and CDR2 YYNGEE. CDR3 length: 13 residues. Trimming cost V 0 bases and J 3 bases, with 3 bases left between them.